The 30 T cell receptor beta chains presented below share a single source sample, sequenced in a study of cytomegalovirus exposure and HLA in healthy donors. PCR used 60 Vbeta primers and 13 Jbeta primers. Only in-frame clones appear in the TCRdb table, and some are missing; sequencing was by immunoSEQ multiplex PCR. The sample lists 150,000 to 200,000 clones, around four fifths occurring once. The sequenced sample was PBMCs. The source of these receptors is a female donor in good health and CMV-seronegative.

The chain uses TRBV6-1 and TRBJ2-1; D is ambiguous. The CDR3 is made up of 14 amino acids. Looked up from germline, CDR1 is MNHNS and CDR2 is SASEGT. V gave up 1 base and J gave up 5 bases, with 9 bases separating them. CDR3: CASSEGWQNNEQFF. The CDR3 bases are TGTGCCAGCAGTGAAGGGTGGCAAAACAATGAGCAGTTCTTC.

The chain joins TRBV11-2 to TRBJ1-1; a weak D match, TRBD1 (6 bases). Per germline, CDR1 SGHAT and CDR2 FQNNGV. V lost 1 base, J lost 3 bases, and 9 bases lay in between. The CDR3 contains 14 residues. CDR3: CASSLVGGDTEAFF. Here the CDR3 DNA reads TGTGCCAGCAGCTTAGTAGGGGGGGACACTGAAGCTTTCTTT. Full variable domain (missing parts from reference TRBV11-2 and TRBJ1-1): EAGVAQSPRYKIIEKRQSVAFWCNPISGHATLYWYQQILGQGPKLLIQFQNNGVVDDSQLPKDRFSAERLKGVDSTLKIQPAKLEDSAVYLCASSLVGGDTEAFFGQGTRLTVV.

Remarks on this clone: A junction boundary mismatches the germline segment, possibly from a read error. The J gene is TRBJ1-2, the V gene TRBV5-1; 8 nucleotides line up with TRBD1. This CDR3 has 13 amino acids. Germline V gene data show CDR1 as SGHRS and CDR2 as YFSETQ. The CDR3 DNA follows: TGCGCCAGCAGCCTTACTGCCGGGACAGGCCTTAGCTTC. Protein sequence: CASSLTAGTGLSF. Variable domain in full (rest from reference TRBV5-1 and TRBJ1-2): KAGVTQTPRYLIKTRGQQVTLSCSPISGHRSVSWYQQTPGQGLQFLFEYFSETQRNKGNFPGRFSGRQFSNSRSEMNVSTLELGDSALYLCASSLTAGTGLSFGSGTRLTVV.

This sequence joins TRBV5-1 and TRBJ2-7; no reliable D call. Germline V CDR1 and CDR2: SGHRS, YFSETQ. CDR3 length equals 13 residues. Trimming shortened V by 7 bases and J by 0 bases, and 11 bases separated the two germline ends. CDR3 nucleotides: TGCGCCAGCTCCCCCCCTAGCTCCTACGAGCAGTACTTC. This gives the protein CASSPPSSYEQYF.

CDR3 bases: TGTGCCAGCAGCTTAGGGGCAGGGGTCGGGGAAAAACTGTTTTTT. Encoded protein: CASSLGAGVGEKLFF. This chain links TRBV11-2 with TRBJ1-4, with a weak D call TRBD1 (6 bases). Germline CDR1 SGHAT, CDR2 FQNNGV. The CDR3 loop spans 15 amino acids. V was pared by 1 base and J by 8 bases, with 14 bases between.

The gene calls are TRBV7-8 and TRBJ2-2; 10 bases fit TRBD2. The CDR3 has 16 amino acids. The V segment lost 4 bases and the J segment 1 base; nucleotides outside the gene matches: 3. Germline CDR1 and CDR2: SGHVS and FQNEAQ. As DNA, the CDR3 is TGTGCCAGCAGCTATGTAGCGGGAGGGAACACCGGGGAGCTGTTTTTT. Translating it yields CASSYVAGGNTGELFF.

The genes are TRBV7-9 and TRBJ1-2, with D maybe TRBD1 (6 bases). In germline, CDR1 is SEHNR, CDR2 FQNEAQ (reference sequence). The CDR3 consists of 14 residues. The germline V and J ends were trimmed by 5 bases and 8 bases, with 18 bases remaining between them. Here the CDR3 reads CASSNLGTPGGYTF. The CDR3 region has the DNA TGTGCCAGCAGCAATCTGGGGACACCAGGAGGCTACACCTTC.

This clone came up once. The chain recombines TRBV7-2 with TRBJ1-6, with D uncertain. Trimming shortened V by 1 base and J by 8 bases, and 6 bases separated the two germline ends. The germline CDR1 and CDR2 sequences are SGHTA and FQGNSA. The CDR3 contains 13 residues. The CDR3 is CASSLESDSPLHF. The DNA of the CDR3 is TGTGCCAGCAGCTTAGAGTCGGATTCACCCCTCCACTTT. The whole variable domain, remainder taken from reference TRBV7-2 and TRBJ1-6, is GAGVSQSPSNKVTEKGKDVELRCDPISGHTALYWYRQSLGQGLEFLIYFQGNSAPDKSGLPSDRFSAERTGGSVSTLTIQRTQQEDSAVYLCASSLESDSPLHFGNGTRLTVT.

This clone appeared once. The chain couples TRBV5-6 to TRBJ1-4; weak D call: TRBD1 (5 bases). Trimming removed 0 bases at V and 5 bases at J, with 14 bases between. Looked up from germline, CDR1 is SGHDT and CDR2 is YYEEEE. This CDR3 has 16 residues. CDR3 coding DNA: TGTGCCAGCAGCTTGGGGGGCCGCCGGGTCAATGAAAAACTGTTTTTT. Amino acid sequence: CASSLGGRRVNEKLFF. Full variable domain (missing parts from reference TRBV5-6 and TRBJ1-4): DAGVTQSPTHLIKTRGQQVTLRCSPKSGHDTVSWYQQALGQGPQFIFQYYEEEERQRGNFPDRFSGHQFPNYSSELNVNALLLGDSALYLCASSLGGRRVNEKLFFGSGTQLSVL.

This chain uses TRBV5-1 with TRBJ1-5; D remains ambiguous. V lost 4 bases and J 7 bases, leaving 18 bases between the germline ends. There are 15 residues in the CDR3. CDR1 SGHRS and CDR2 YFSETQ come from the germline V gene. CDR3 region: CASSPEGGSSQPQHF. CDR3 coding DNA: TGCGCCAGCAGCCCGGAGGGAGGGAGCAGCCAGCCCCAGCATTTT.

The J gene is TRBJ1-5, the V gene TRBV10-3; D not certain. The ends were cut back, 3 bases at V and 4 bases at J, with 7 bases in the middle. Germline CDR1 and CDR2: ENHRY and SYGVKD. This CDR3 is 13 amino acids long. The CDR3 loop is CAISEFQNQPQHF. CDR3 bases: TGTGCCATCAGTGAATTCCAGAATCAGCCCCAGCATTTT.

V gene TRBV4-1 combines with J gene TRBJ1-4, with 7 bases lining up with TRBD1. The CDR3 has 18 residues. Germline CDR1 and CDR2: MGHRA and YSYEKL. Losses at the gene ends were 4 bases for V and 0 bases for J; bases not matched to a gene: 11. This CDR3 is CASSRQGGDLATNEKLFF. The CDR3 DNA sequence: TGCGCCAGCAGCCGACAGGGTGGGGACCTTGCAACTAATGAAAAACTGTTTTTT.

The chain has TRBV5-1 and TRBJ2-5, with 7 positions matching TRBD1. Germline-derived CDR1 and CDR2 are SGHRS and YFSETQ. The V segment lost 4 bases and the J segment 5 bases; nucleotides outside the gene matches: 8. This CDR3 is built from 14 residues. The chain's CDR3 is CASSPGTDRETQYF. Written as DNA, the CDR3 is TGCGCCAGCAGCCCCGGGACAGATCGGGAGACCCAGTACTTC.

The chain has TRBV6-1 and TRBJ1-1; D not certain. This CDR3 contains 13 residues. Looked up from germline, CDR1 is MNHNS and CDR2 is SASEGT. V lost 4 bases and J lost 0, with 6 bases in between. The CDR3 loop reads CASSVSMNTEAFF. The CDR3 nucleotides read TGTGCCAGCAGTGTTTCAATGAACACTGAAGCTTTCTTT.

This sequence joins TRBV30 and TRBJ2-4, with 10 bases that match TRBD1. V dropped 5 bases and J dropped 7; count of bases not matched to a gene: 11. This CDR3 comprises 15 residues. Germline CDR1 is GTSNPN and CDR2 is SVGIG (reference sequence). CDR3 sequence (DNA): TGTGCCTGGGCCCCCAGGGGGGACAGGGGCAACATTCAGTACTTC. This translates into CAWAPRGDRGNIQYF.

The chain has TRBV5-4 and TRBJ1-2, with 9 bases aligning to TRBD1. Trimming took 5 bases from V and 7 from J; bases not matched to a gene: 9. Germline-derived CDR1 and CDR2 are SGHNT and YYREEE (reference sequence). CDR3 length equals 14 residues. For the CDR3, the DNA is TGTGCCAGCAGACCGGGACAGGGTCGGTTTGGCTACACCTTC. Protein product: CASRPGQGRFGYTF.

The chain employs TRBV5-1 and TRBJ2-1; 9 positions match TRBD2. In germline, CDR1 is SGHRS, CDR2 YFSETQ. V dropped 0 bases and J dropped 0; count of bases not matched to a gene: 4. The CDR3 spans 17 residues. DNA for the CDR3: TGCGCCAGCAGCTTGGGGCTAGCGGGGAGCTCCTACAATGAGCAGTTCTTC. Translating it yields CASSLGLAGSSYNEQFF.

The genes are TRBV10-3 and TRBJ2-7; 12 bases line up with TRBD2. The CDR3 sequence is 14 residues long. Trimming cost V 6 bases and J 0 bases; bases outside gene matches: 0. The germline V gene has CDR1 ENHRY and CDR2 SYGVKD. The CDR3 sequence: CAIRGLAGSYEQYF. DNA of the CDR3: TGTGCCATCAGGGGACTAGCGGGCTCCTACGAGCAGTACTTC.

The chain couples TRBV19 to TRBJ1-5; D may be TRBD1 (5 bases). From germline, CDR1 is LNHDA and CDR2 SQIVND (reference sequence). This CDR3 is 15 amino acids long. With 1 base removed from V and 4 bases from J, the gap between germline ends came to 11 bases. The CDR3 nucleotides read TGTGCCAGTAGTATAGTGCAGGGAGGGAATCAGCCCCAGCATTTT. This codes for CASSIVQGGNQPQHF.

This rearrangement joins TRBV6-4 to TRBJ1-2; possibly TRBD1 for D (6 bases). Trimming took 6 bases from V and 0 from J, leaving 17 bases between them. The CDR3 totals 16 residues. Germline CDR1 MRHNA, CDR2 SNTAGT. The DNA for the CDR3 is TGTGCCAGCAGGGAGAGCGGGACAAGCCCTAACTATGGCTACACCTTC. It encodes CASRESGTSPNYGYTF.

This clone was counted only a few times. The V gene is TRBV13, the J gene TRBJ1-6; a possible D gene is TRBD1 (5 bases). V lost 5 bases and J 14 bases, leaving 19 bases between the germline ends. This CDR3 has 14 amino acids. Germline V gives CDR1 PRHDT, CDR2 FYEKMQ (reference sequence). For the CDR3, the DNA is TGTGCCAGCAGCACAAACCGAGACAGTTCTACCCTCCACTTT. This sequence encodes CASSTNRDSSTLHF.

The rearrangement joins TRBV29-1 to TRBJ2-1; no reliable D call. CDR1 is SQVTM, CDR2 ANQGSEA, per germline. This CDR3 spans 12 amino acids. Trimming took 4 bases from V and 7 from J, leaving 11 bases between them. The CDR3 nucleotides read TGCAGCGTTGTGTCGAGCCGGAATGAGCAGTTCTTC. This encodes CSVVSSRNEQFF.

The CDR3 bases are TGTGCCAGCAGCTTAGATCAGGGAGGGCTTGCATATACGCAGTATTTT. Protein sequence: CASSLDQGGLAYTQYF. This chain joins TRBV7-9 and TRBJ2-3; 7 bases fit TRBD2. Germline CDR1 SEHNR, CDR2 FQNEAQ (reference sequence). Germline trimming cut 1 base from V and 7 bases from J; bases unmatched to any gene: 11. This CDR3 spans 16 amino acids.

This sequence joins TRBV9 and TRBJ1-6; D is unclear. V lost 0 bases to trimming and J lost 11 bases, with 12 bases between them. The CDR3 sequence is 14 residues long. Germline V gene sequence: CDR1 SGDLS, CDR2 YYNGEE. CDR3 amino acids: CASSVGAPTPPLHF. CDR3 nucleotide sequence: TGTGCCAGCAGCGTAGGGGCCCCGACCCCACCCCTCCACTTT.

The rearrangement uses TRBV9 and TRBJ2-1; no firm D call. Germline CDR1 SGDLS, CDR2 YYNGEE. V dropped 0 bases and J dropped 0 bases, with 7 bases sitting between them. CDR3 length: 15 amino acids. The CDR3: CASSVGSFSYNEQFF. In DNA form, the CDR3 reads TGTGCCAGCAGCGTAGGTTCCTTCTCCTACAATGAGCAGTTCTTC. Full variable domain (rest looked up from reference TRBV9 and TRBJ2-1): DSGVTQTPKHLITATGQRVTLRCSPRSGDLSVYWYQQSLDQGLQFLIQYYNGEERAKGNILERFSAQQFPDLHSELNLSSLELGDSALYFCASSVGSFSYNEQFFGPGTRLTVL.

Of note for this clone: Other DNA sequences in the same sample also yield this CDR3. V and J are TRBV11-2 and TRBJ1-1, with TRBD1 matching over 9 bases. CDR1 and CDR2 (germline): SGHAT, FQNNGV. CDR3 size: 15 residues. V shed 3 bases and J 2 bases; nucleotides not matched to a gene: 4. CDR3 bases: TGTGCCAGCAGCTTCGGACAGGGGCTCAACACTGAAGCTTTCTTT. It specifies CASSFGQGLNTEAFF.

In the case of this clone: Different DNA sequences within this sample yield the same CDR3. V is TRBV5-4 and J is TRBJ1-1; 9 bases are a match to TRBD1. The CDR3 consists of 12 residues. Germline V gene sequence: CDR1 SGHNT, CDR2 YYREEE (reference sequence). CDR3 DNA: TGTACAACAGGGGGCGCGAACACTGAAGCTTTCTTT. Translation gives CTTGGANTEAFF.

The rearrangement links TRBV7-6 to TRBJ1-2, with 11 bases that match TRBD1. The CDR3 extends over 14 amino acids. The trim removed 5 bases at V and 5 bases at J, leaving 4 bases unmatched. CDR1 is SGHVS, CDR2 FNYEAQ, per germline. The CDR3 DNA reads TGTGCCAGCAGCGCAGGGACAGGGGGTTATGGCTACACCTTC. Translation: CASSAGTGGYGYTF.

The rearrangement joins TRBV11-3 to TRBJ2-1; tentative D call: TRBD2 (6 bases). The V end was cut by 5 bases, the J end by 8 bases, with 13 bases between. Germline V gene data show CDR1 as SGHNT and CDR2 as YENEEA. CDR3 size: 13 residues. The CDR3: CASSRDLADEQFF. In DNA form, the CDR3 reads TGTGCCAGCAGCCGGGACTTGGCAGATGAGCAGTTCTTC. The complete variable domain, with remaining parts taken from reference TRBV11-3 and TRBJ2-1, reads EAGVVQSPRYKIIEKKQPVAFWCNPISGHNTLYWYLQNLGQGPELLIRYENEEAVDDSQLPKDRFSAERLKGVDSTLKIQPAELGDSAVYLCASSRDLADEQFFGPGTRLTVL.

The CDR3 sequence is CASSYTANTEAFF. The DNA for the CDR3 is TGTGCCAGCAGTTATACAGCGAACACTGAAGCTTTCTTT. This chain connects TRBV6-5 to TRBJ1-1; D is uncertain. In germline, CDR1 is MNHEY, CDR2 SVGAGI. The V end was cut by 3 bases, the J end by 1 base, with 6 bases between. CDR3 size: 13 residues.